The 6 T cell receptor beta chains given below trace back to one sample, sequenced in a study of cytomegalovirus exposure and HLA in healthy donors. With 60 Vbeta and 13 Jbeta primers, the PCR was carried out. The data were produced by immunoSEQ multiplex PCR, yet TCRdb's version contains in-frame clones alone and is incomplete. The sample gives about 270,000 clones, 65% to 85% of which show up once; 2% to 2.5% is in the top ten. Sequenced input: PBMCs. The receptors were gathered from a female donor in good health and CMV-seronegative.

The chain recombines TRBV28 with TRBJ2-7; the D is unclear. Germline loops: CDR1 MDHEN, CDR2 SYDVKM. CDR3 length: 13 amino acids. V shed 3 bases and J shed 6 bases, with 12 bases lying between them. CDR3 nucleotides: TGTGCCAGCAGTTTGGGTCGGAGAGGCGAGCAGTACTTC. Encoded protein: CASSLGRRGEQYF.

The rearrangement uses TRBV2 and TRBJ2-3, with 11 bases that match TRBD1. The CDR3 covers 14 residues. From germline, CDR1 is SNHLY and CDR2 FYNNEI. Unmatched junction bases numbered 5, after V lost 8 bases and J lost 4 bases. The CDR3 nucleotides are TGTGCCAGCCTGCCGGGACAGGGGGCAGATACGCAGTATTTT. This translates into CASLPGQGADTQYF. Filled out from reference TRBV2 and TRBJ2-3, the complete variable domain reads EPEVTQTPSHQVTQMGQEVILRCVPISNHLYFYWYRQILGQKVEFLVSFYNNEISEKSEIFDDQFSVERPDGSNFTLKIRSTKLEDSAMYFCASLPGQGADTQYFGPGTRLTVL.

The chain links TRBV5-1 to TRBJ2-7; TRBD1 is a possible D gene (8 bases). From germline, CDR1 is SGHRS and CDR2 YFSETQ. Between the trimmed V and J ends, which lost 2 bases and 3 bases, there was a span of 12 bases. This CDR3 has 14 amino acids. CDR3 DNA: TGCGCCAGCAGCTTACAGGGGGGGGGCTACGAGCAGTACTTC. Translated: CASSLQGGGYEQYF.

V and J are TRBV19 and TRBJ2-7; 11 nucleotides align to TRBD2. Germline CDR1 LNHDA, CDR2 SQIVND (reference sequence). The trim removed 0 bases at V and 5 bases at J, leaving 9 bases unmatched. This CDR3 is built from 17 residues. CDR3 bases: TGTGCCAGTAGTATAGATCTAGAACTAGCGGGAGCGGACGAGCAGTACTTC. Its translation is CASSIDLELAGADEQYF.

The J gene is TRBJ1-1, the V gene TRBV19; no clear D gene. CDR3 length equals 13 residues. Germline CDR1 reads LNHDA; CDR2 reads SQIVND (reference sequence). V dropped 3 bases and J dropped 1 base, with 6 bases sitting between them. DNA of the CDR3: TGTGCCAGTAGTATTATGCGGAACACTGAAGCTTTCTTT. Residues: CASSIMRNTEAFF.

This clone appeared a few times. DNA for the CDR3: TGTGCCAGCAGTTCCGGGACACTTATCTGGCACACTGAAGCTTTCTTT. It yields the protein CASSSGTLIWHTEAFF. The chain carries TRBV6-5 and TRBJ1-1; perhaps TRBD1 as D (6 bases). V lost 4 bases, J lost 3 bases, and 18 bases lay in between. The germline V gene encodes CDR1 MNHEY and CDR2 SVGAGI. The CDR3 covers 16 residues.